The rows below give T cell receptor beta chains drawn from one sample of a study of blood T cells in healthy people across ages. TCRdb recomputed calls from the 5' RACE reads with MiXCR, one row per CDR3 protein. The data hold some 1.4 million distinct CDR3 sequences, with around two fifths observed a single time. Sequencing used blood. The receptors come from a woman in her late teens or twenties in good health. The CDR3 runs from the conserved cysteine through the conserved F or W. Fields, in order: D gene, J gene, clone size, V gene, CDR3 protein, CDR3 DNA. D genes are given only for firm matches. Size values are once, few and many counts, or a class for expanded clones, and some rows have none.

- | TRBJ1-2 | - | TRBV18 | CASSPKPGQDGYTF | TGTGCCAGCTCACCAAAACCGGGGCAGGACGGCTACACCTTC
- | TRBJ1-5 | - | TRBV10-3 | CAIGWSNQPQHF | TGTGCCATCGGGTGGAGCAATCAGCCCCAGCATTTT
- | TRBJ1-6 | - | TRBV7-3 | CASSLNTVNSPLHF | TGTGCCAGCAGCTTAAACACTGTTAATTCACCCCTCCACTTT
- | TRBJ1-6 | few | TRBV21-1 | CASSDGTGDSYNSPLHF | TGTGCCAGCAGCGATGGGACAGGGGACTCCTATAATTCACCCCTCCACTTT
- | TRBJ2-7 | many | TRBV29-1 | CSVLWPADYEQYF | TGCAGCGTTCTTTGGCCAGCGGACTACGAGCAGTACTTC
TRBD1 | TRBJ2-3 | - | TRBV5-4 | CASTTALGTGRINTQYF | TGTGCCAGCACCACGGCTCTGGGGACAGGGCGAATAAATACGCAGTATTTT
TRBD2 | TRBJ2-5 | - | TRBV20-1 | CSAGSGTSRRYEETQYF | TGCAGTGCTGGATCCGGGACTAGCAGAAGATATGAAGAGACCCAGTACTTC
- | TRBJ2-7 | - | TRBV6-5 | CASSYGLGVTEQYF | TGTGCCAGCAGTTACGGATTAGGGGTCACCGAGCAGTACTTC
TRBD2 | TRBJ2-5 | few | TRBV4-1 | CASSQGQASGLSETQYF | TGCGCCAGCAGCCAAGGACAGGCTAGCGGGTTGAGTGAGACCCAGTACTTC
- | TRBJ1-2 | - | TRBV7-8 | CASSNMANTNYGYTF | TGTGCCAGCAGCAACATGGCGAATACTAACTATGGCTACACCTTC
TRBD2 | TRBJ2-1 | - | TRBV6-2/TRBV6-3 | CASSYFSTGTSGDGEQFF | TGTGCCAGCAGTTACTTCTCGACCGGGACTAGCGGGGATGGTGAGCAGTTCTTC
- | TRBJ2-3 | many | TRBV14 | CASSPSQRPTDTQYF | TGTGCCAGCAGCCCGTCGCAGCGTCCCACAGATACGCAGTATTTT
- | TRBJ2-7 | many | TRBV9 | CASSPTGDEQYF | TGTGCCAGCAGCCCTACGGGTGACGAGCAGTACTTC
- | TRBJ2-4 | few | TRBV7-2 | CASSLEAGAVNIQYF | TGTGCCAGCAGCTTAGAGGCAGGGGCGGTGAACATTCAGTACTTC
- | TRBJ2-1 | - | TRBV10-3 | CAISEPQAYNEQFF | TGTGCCATCAGTGAGCCCCAGGCCTACAATGAGCAGTTCTTC
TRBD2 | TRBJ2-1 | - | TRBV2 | CASSRGLALNEQFF | TGTGCCAGCAGTCGGGGACTAGCCCTCAATGAGCAGTTCTTC
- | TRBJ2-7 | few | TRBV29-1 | CSVERNNEQYF | TGCAGCGTTGAGCGGAACAATGAGCAGTACTTC
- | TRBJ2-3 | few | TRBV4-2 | CASSAGYSTDTQYF | TGTGCCAGCAGCGCGGGATATAGCACAGATACGCAGTATTTT
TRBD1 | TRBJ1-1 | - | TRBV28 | CASSPPYRGVGTEAFF | TGTGCCAGCAGTCCCCCCTACAGGGGGGTGGGGACTGAAGCTTTCTTT
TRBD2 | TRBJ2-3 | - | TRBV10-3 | CARTLGTSGGNTDTQYF | TGTGCCAGGACTTTAGGGACTAGCGGGGGGAACACAGATACGCAGTATTTT
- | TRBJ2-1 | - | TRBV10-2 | CATFPPGSEYNEQFF | TGCGCCACCTTCCCCCCGGGGTCGGAATACAATGAGCAGTTCTTC
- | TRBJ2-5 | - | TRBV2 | CASQIRANSYNEQYF | TGTGCCAGCCAAATTCGGGCTAACAGCTACAATGAGCAGTACTTC
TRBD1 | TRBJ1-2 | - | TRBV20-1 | CRALQGLGYTF | TGCAGGGCTCTACAGGGGCTTGGCTACACCTTC
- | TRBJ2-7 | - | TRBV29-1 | CSVFEGVLSSYNEQYF | TGCAGCGTGTTTGAGGGGGTTCTAAGCTCCTACAATGAGCAGTACTTC